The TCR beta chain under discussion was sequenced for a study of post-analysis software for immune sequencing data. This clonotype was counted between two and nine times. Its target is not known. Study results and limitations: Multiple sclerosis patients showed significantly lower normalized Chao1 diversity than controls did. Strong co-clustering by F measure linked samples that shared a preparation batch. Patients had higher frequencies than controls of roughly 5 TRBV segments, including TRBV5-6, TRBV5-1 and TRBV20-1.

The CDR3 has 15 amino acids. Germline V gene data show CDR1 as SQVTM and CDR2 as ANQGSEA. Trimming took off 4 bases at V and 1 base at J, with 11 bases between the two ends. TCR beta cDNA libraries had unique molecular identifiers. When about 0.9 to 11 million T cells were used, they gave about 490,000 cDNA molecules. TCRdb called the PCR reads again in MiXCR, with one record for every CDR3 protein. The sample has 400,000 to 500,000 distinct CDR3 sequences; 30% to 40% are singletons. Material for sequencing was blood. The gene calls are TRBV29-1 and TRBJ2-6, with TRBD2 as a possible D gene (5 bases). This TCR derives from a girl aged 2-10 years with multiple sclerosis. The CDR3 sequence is CSVVSEGSGANVLTF. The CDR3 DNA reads TGCAGCGTTGTGAGTGAGGGTTCTGGGGCCAACGTCCTGACTTTC.